These T cell receptor beta chains were read from a single sample in a study of CD8 T cells in Susac syndrome. TCRdb re-derived calls from the immunoSEQ multiplex PCR reads in MiXCR, one entry per CDR3 protein. The data hold approximately 260,000 distinct CDR3 sequences, with less than 96% observed a single time. Material for sequencing was CD4+ T cells from PBMCs. The source of these receptors is a human donor with Susac syndrome. CDR3s include the opening cysteine and the closing phenylalanine or tryptophan. D genes are given only for firm matches. Clone size is not always given. Where it is, it says once, few, many or a class for expanded clones.

CASSPGAGAYGYTF TGTGCCAGCAGCCCAGGGGCGGGGGCCTATGGCTACACCTTC TRBV7-3 NA TRBJ1-2 NA
CASSFGHKGYNEQFF TGTGCCAGCAGTTTCGGTCACAAGGGGTACAATGAGCAGTTCTTC TRBV12-3/TRBV12-4 NA TRBJ2-1 NA
CASSLLGYTQYF TGTGCCAGCAGTCTGCTTGGCTATACGCAGTATTTT TRBV12-3/TRBV12-4 NA TRBJ2-3 NA
CASSRSSGYEQYF TGTGCCAGCTCACGTTCGTCGGGCTACGAGCAGTACTTC TRBV18 NA TRBJ2-7 NA
CASSPGIFGSYTF TGTGCCAGCAGCCCGGGGATTTTCGGAAGCTACACCTTC TRBV6-5 NA TRBJ1-2 NA
CASSVASRTSDTQQFF TGTGCCAGCAGCGTAGCTTCAAGGACTAGCGATACGCAGCAGTTCTTC TRBV9 TRBD2 TRBJ2-1 NA
CASPKGQGWIRGTDTQYF TGCGCCAGCCCGAAGGGACAGGGGTGGATTAGAGGCACAGATACGCAGTATTTT TRBV23-1 TRBD1 TRBJ2-3 NA
CSATGRILGPQHF TGCAGTGCTACCGGCAGGATATTAGGGCCCCAGCATTTT TRBV20-1 NA TRBJ1-5 NA
CASSLTGRQPQHF TGTGCCAGCAGCCTGACAGGCCGGCAGCCCCAGCATTTT TRBV28 NA TRBJ1-5 NA
CSVEVSMNTEAFF TGCAGCGTTGAGGTCAGCATGAACACTGAAGCTTTCTTT TRBV29-1 NA TRBJ1-1 NA
CASSPRVRYEQFF TGTGCCAGCAGCCCTAGGGTTCGCTATGAGCAGTTCTTC TRBV12-3/TRBV12-4 NA TRBJ2-1 NA
CASSQEDRGRAGANVLTF TGTGCCAGCAGCCAAGAAGACAGGGGGCGAGCTGGGGCCAACGTCCTGACTTTC TRBV4-2 TRBD1 TRBJ2-6 NA
CASSSQGAGGYTF TGTGCCAGCAGTTCCCAGGGGGCAGGAGGCTACACCTTC TRBV28 TRBD1 TRBJ1-2 NA
CASSLQGSGNTIYF TGTGCCAGCAGTTTACAGGGCTCTGGAAACACCATATATTTT TRBV12-3/TRBV12-4 NA TRBJ1-3 few
CASSLRIQETQYF TGTGCCAGCAGCTTGCGGATTCAAGAGACCCAGTACTTC TRBV5-4 NA TRBJ2-5 NA
CASSSSSYNEQFF TGTGCCAGCAGTTCTTCTTCCTACAATGAGCAGTTCTTC TRBV11-1 NA TRBJ2-1 NA
CASSLPGGAETQYF TGTGCCAGCAGCTTACCGGGAGGTGCGGAGACCCAGTACTTC TRBV5-4 TRBD2 TRBJ2-5 NA
CATSQGYAGDEQYF TGTGCCACCAGCCAAGGATACGCAGGGGACGAGCAGTACTTC TRBV15 NA TRBJ2-7 NA
CASSQGTSGSREKLETQYF TGCGCCAGCAGCCAAGGGACTAGCGGGAGTCGGGAGAAACTGGAGACCCAGTACTTC TRBV4-1 TRBD2 TRBJ2-5 once
CASSQDRGLSSYNEQFF TGTGCCAGCAGCCAAGACCGGGGCCTGAGCTCCTACAATGAGCAGTTCTTC TRBV3-1 NA TRBJ2-1 NA
CASSPLGGAGRGEQFF TGTGCCAGCAGTCCCCTTGGGGGTGCAGGGCGAGGTGAGCAGTTCTTC TRBV6-6 NA TRBJ2-1 NA
CAWSVREPAQYF TGTGCCTGGAGTGTACGGGAACCCGCCCAGTACTTC TRBV30 NA TRBJ2-7 NA
CASSQRAGTPTWTQYF TGTGCCAGCAGCCAACGAGCGGGGACCCCCACCTGGACCCAGTACTTC TRBV3-1 TRBD2 TRBJ2-5 NA
CASSEDREGTEAFF TGTGCCAGCAGTGAGGACAGGGAGGGTACTGAAGCTTTCTTT TRBV25-1 TRBD1 TRBJ1-1 NA
CAWSRGQGAEAFF TGTGCCTGGAGTCGGGGACAGGGGGCCGAAGCTTTCTTT TRBV30 TRBD1 TRBJ1-1 NA
CASSPFSYEQYF TGTGCCAGCAGCCCCTTCTCCTACGAGCAGTACTTC TRBV5-4 NA TRBJ2-7 NA
CASSQGDLRDTGELFF TGCGCCAGCAGCCAGGGAGACCTGCGGGACACCGGGGAGCTGTTTTTT TRBV4-1 NA TRBJ2-2 NA
CASSSGGTYFSYEQYF TGTGCCAGCAGTTCCGGAGGGACCTATTTTTCCTACGAGCAGTACTTC TRBV28 NA TRBJ2-7 NA
CASSRTRGTGELFF TGTGCCAGCAGCCGTACTAGAGGCACCGGGGAGCTGTTTTTT TRBV7-2 NA TRBJ2-2 NA
CASSYTWTSDRETQYF TGTGCCAGCAGTTACACTTGGACTAGCGATAGGGAGACCCAGTACTTC TRBV6-5 TRBD2 TRBJ2-5 NA
CASSTGAVQETQYF TGCGCCAGCAGTACAGGGGCCGTCCAAGAGACCCAGTACTTC TRBV5-1 TRBD1 TRBJ2-5 NA
CSIPGHPFNEQFF TGCAGCATTCCGGGACACCCATTCAATGAGCAGTTCTTC TRBV29-1 NA TRBJ2-1 NA
CAWSKGQPNTEAFF TGTGCCTGGAGTAAGGGGCAGCCGAACACTGAAGCTTTCTTT TRBV30 NA TRBJ1-1 NA
CASGQETQYF TGTGCCAGCGGCCAAGAGACCCAGTACTTC TRBV2 NA TRBJ2-5 NA
CASSLEGSGNTIYF TGCGCCAGCAGCTTGGAAGGCTCTGGAAACACCATATATTTT TRBV5-1 NA TRBJ1-3 NA
CAIATGTRNYEQYF TGTGCCATCGCCACCGGGACTAGAAATTACGAGCAGTACTTC TRBV10-3 TRBD2 TRBJ2-7 NA
CSAPGTVQETQYF TGCAGTGCTCCCGGGACGGTACAAGAGACCCAGTACTTC TRBV20-1 NA TRBJ2-5 NA
CASRGQGLETQYF TGCGCCAGCAGGGGACAGGGATTGGAGACCCAGTACTTC TRBV5-1 TRBD1 TRBJ2-5 NA
CASSVSASSYEQYF TGTGCCAGCAGCGTGTCCGCTAGCTCCTACGAGCAGTACTTC TRBV9 NA TRBJ2-7 NA
CASSQDFRGSSYNEQFF TGCGCCAGCAGCCAAGATTTTAGGGGTAGCTCCTACAATGAGCAGTTCTTC TRBV4-1 NA TRBJ2-1 NA
CPSSLGWLAYEQYF TGTCCCAGCAGCTTAGGGTGGCTAGCCTACGAGCAGTACTTC TRBV11-2 NA TRBJ2-7 NA
CSVGGGSTDTQYF TGCAGCGTTGGTGGTGGGAGCACAGATACGCAGTATTTT TRBV29-1 NA TRBJ2-3 NA
CASSIAGPVGNQYF TGTGCCAGTAGTATTGCAGGGCCCGTGGGGAACCAGTACTTC TRBV19 NA TRBJ2-5 NA
CASSSSGRPDTQYF TGTGCCAGCAGCTCTAGCGGGAGGCCAGATACGCAGTATTTT TRBV11-2 TRBD2 TRBJ2-3 NA
CASSQDAFGRRTDTQYF TGCGCCAGCAGCCAAGATGCTTTCGGGAGACGGACAGATACGCAGTATTTT TRBV4-1 NA TRBJ2-3 NA
CASISGNRDNEQFF TGTGCCAGCATCTCCGGCAACCGAGACAATGAGCAGTTCTTC TRBV27 NA TRBJ2-1 NA
CSARSSAPDTQYF TGCAGTGCTAGGTCTAGCGCCCCAGATACGCAGTATTTT TRBV20-1 NA TRBJ2-3 NA
CASTHDGVLSYEQYF TGTGCCAGCACCCACGATGGGGTCCTATCCTACGAGCAGTACTTC TRBV7-9 NA TRBJ2-7 NA
CASSLIGGETQYF TGTGCCAGCAGTTTAATAGGCGGGGAGACCCAGTACTTC TRBV28 NA TRBJ2-5 NA
CASSPLGTRADTQYF TGTGCCAGCAGCCCCCTAGGGACTCGGGCAGATACGCAGTATTTT TRBV9 NA TRBJ2-3 NA
CASSQDVGAGGTPQHF TGCGCCAGCAGCCAAGATGTGGGAGCAGGGGGCACGCCCCAGCATTTT TRBV4-1 TRBD1 TRBJ1-5 NA
CASSLLSAQETQYF TGTGCCAGCAGCCTCCTTTCGGCTCAAGAGACCCAGTACTTC TRBV7-9 NA TRBJ2-5 NA
CASSRITSGPYGYTF TGTGCCAGCAGCCGAATCACCTCGGGACCCTATGGCTACACCTTC TRBV12-3/TRBV12-4 NA TRBJ1-2 NA
CASSLLKSPRANVLTF TGTGCCAGCAGTCTTCTAAAGTCCCCTCGGGCCAACGTCCTGACTTTC TRBV6-1 NA TRBJ2-6 once
CASTRDSTGSAYEQYF TGTGCCAGCACCCGGGACTCGACAGGTTCGGCCTACGAGCAGTACTTC TRBV9 NA TRBJ2-7 NA